A selection of T cell receptor beta chains follows, all from one sample in a study of blood T cells in healthy people across ages. MiXCR, applied by TCRdb to the 5' RACE reads, yields one record per CDR3 protein. Among over a million distinct CDR3 sequences, approximately 38% were seen once, and the ten largest hold around 8%. The sequenced sample consisted of blood. These receptors were obtained from a woman between 18 and 30 years old in good health. Both conserved end residues are part of each CDR3. The order of the fields is D gene, clone size, J gene, V gene, CDR3 protein, CDR3 DNA. D genes are given only for firm matches. Expanded clones get a size class; other rows say once, few or many, or leave the size out.

D: -
size: -
J: TRBJ2-2
V: TRBV5-1
CDR3: CASSLYPDTGELFF
DNA: TGCGCCAGCAGCTTGTATCCCGACACCGGGGAGCTGTTTTTT

D: -
size: few
J: TRBJ2-7
V: TRBV4-1
CDR3: CASSQEATGSAEQYF
DNA: TGCGCCAGCAGCCAAGAGGCAACAGGTTCAGCCGAGCAGTACTTC

D: TRBD2
size: few
J: TRBJ2-1
V: TRBV4-1
CDR3: CASSQTAGPLYNEQFF
DNA: TGCGCCAGCAGCCAAACAGCGGGACCTTTATACAATGAGCAGTTCTTC

D: TRBD1
size: -
J: TRBJ1-2
V: TRBV6-5
CDR3: CASAPTTTGVYGYTF
DNA: TGTGCCAGCGCTCCTACGACGACAGGGGTCTATGGCTACACCTTC

D: TRBD2
size: -
J: TRBJ2-3
V: TRBV5-1
CDR3: CASSPVVWTSGAPSTDTQYF
DNA: TGCGCCAGCAGCCCGGTAGTGTGGACTAGCGGGGCCCCTAGCACAGATACGCAGTATTTT

D: TRBD1
size: few
J: TRBJ2-3
V: TRBV28
CDR3: CASSGTATDTQYF
DNA: TGTGCCAGCAGTGGGACAGCCACAGATACGCAGTATTTT

D: TRBD1
size: few
J: TRBJ1-5
V: TRBV29-1
CDR3: CSGDRDNQPQHF
DNA: TGCAGCGGAGACAGGGACAATCAGCCCCAGCATTTT

D: -
size: -
J: TRBJ2-7
V: TRBV20-1
CDR3: CSARKGRENSYEQYF
DNA: TGCAGTGCTAGGAAGGGCCGGGAAAACTCCTACGAGCAGTACTTC

D: -
size: -
J: TRBJ1-2
V: TRBV5-4
CDR3: CASSLEDPGGGYTF
DNA: TGTGCCAGCAGCCTCGAGGACCCGGGAGGTGGCTACACCTTC

D: -
size: -
J: TRBJ2-1
V: TRBV6-2/TRBV6-3
CDR3: CASWDNGASVNKQFF
DNA: TGTGCCAGCTGGGACAACGGGGCCTCGGTAAATAAGCAGTTCTTC

D: TRBD1
size: -
J: TRBJ1-1
V: TRBV6-2/TRBV6-3
CDR3: CASSPGQGARNTEAFF
DNA: TGTGCCAGCAGCCCGGGACAGGGGGCTAGGAACACTGAAGCTTTCTTT

D: TRBD1
size: few
J: TRBJ2-2
V: TRBV2
CDR3: CARNRDRDTGELFF
DNA: TGTGCCAGGAACCGGGACAGGGACACCGGGGAGCTGTTTTTT

D: -
size: many
J: TRBJ2-3
V: TRBV3-1
CDR3: CASSQGWGRGVTDTQYF
DNA: TGTGCCAGCAGCCAAGGATGGGGTAGGGGGGTCACAGATACGCAGTATTTT

D: -
size: -
J: TRBJ2-7
V: TRBV2
CDR3: CASRAVATYEQYF
DNA: TGTGCCAGCAGGGCAGTCGCTACCTACGAGCAGTACTTC

D: -
size: -
J: TRBJ1-4
V: TRBV28
CDR3: CASRSNEKLFF
DNA: TGTGCCAGCAGATCTAATGAAAAACTGTTTTTT

D: TRBD2
size: few
J: TRBJ2-1
V: TRBV20-1
CDR3: CSAGTSGIDGSSYNEQFF
DNA: TGCAGTGCTGGGACTAGCGGTATCGACGGGTCCTCCTACAATGAGCAGTTCTTC

D: -
size: few
J: TRBJ2-7
V: TRBV10-3
CDR3: CAISEGQPPGAQYF
DNA: TGTGCCATCAGTGAGGGACAGCCACCGGGGGCCCAGTACTTC